The clone carrying this T cell receptor (beta chain) was picked up a small number of times. Its antigen remains unidentified. Libraries were made from TCR beta cDNA, and they carried unique molecular identifiers. T cells numbering roughly 0.9 to 10 million yielded cDNA molecules that totaled roughly 0.5 million. TCRdb called the PCR reads again in MiXCR, with one record for every CDR3 protein. The sample has 350,000 to 450,000 distinct CDR3 sequences, over 30% seen once; the top ten hold approximately 7.1%. This entry comes from a study of post-analysis software for immune sequencing data. Overall study context: Secondary progressive, relapsing-remitting and progressive-relapsing multiple sclerosis were among the included disease courses.

Overall study findings and caveats: Strong same-batch co-clustering of samples appeared with F measure clustering. Normalized Chao1 diversity was significantly lower in multiple sclerosis patients than in controls.

This receptor was taken from a girl aged 2 to 9 with multiple sclerosis. Source material: blood.

CDR3 nucleotides: TGCAGTGCTAGTCCCGGGACAGGGCGCACCCAGCATTTT. Translating gives CSASPGTGRTQHF. The chain carries TRBV20-1 and TRBJ1-5, with 9 positions matching TRBD1. CDR1 and CDR2 from the germline V gene are DFQATT and SNEGSKA (reference sequence). J lost 11 bases, V lost 3 bases, and 8 bases had no gene match. The CDR3 is 13 amino acids.